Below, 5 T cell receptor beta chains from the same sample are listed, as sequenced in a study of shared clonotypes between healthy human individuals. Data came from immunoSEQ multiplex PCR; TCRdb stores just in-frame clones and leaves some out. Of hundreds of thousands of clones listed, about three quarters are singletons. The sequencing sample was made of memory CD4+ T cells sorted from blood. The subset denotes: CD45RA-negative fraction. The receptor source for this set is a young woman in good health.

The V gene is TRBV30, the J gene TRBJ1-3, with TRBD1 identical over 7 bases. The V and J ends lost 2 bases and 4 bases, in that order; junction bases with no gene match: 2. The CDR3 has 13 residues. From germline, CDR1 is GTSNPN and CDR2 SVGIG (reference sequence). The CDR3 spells CAWSRDRGNTIYF. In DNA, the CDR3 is TGTGCCTGGAGTAGGGACAGAGGAAACACCATATATTTT.

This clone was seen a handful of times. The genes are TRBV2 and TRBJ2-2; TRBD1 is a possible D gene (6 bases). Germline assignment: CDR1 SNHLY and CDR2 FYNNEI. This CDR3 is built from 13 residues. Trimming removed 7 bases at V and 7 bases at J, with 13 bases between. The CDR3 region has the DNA TGTGCCAGCACAGGGGATCTGGGCGGGGAGCTGTTTTTT. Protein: CASTGDLGGELFF.

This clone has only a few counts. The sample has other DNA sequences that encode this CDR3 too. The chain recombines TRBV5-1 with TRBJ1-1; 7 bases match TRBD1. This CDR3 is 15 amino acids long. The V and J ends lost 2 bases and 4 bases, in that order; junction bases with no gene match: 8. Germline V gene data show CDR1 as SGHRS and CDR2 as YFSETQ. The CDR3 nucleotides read TGCGCCAGCAGCTTTACCGGGACAGAGGGCACTGAAGCTTTCTTT. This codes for CASSFTGTEGTEAFF.

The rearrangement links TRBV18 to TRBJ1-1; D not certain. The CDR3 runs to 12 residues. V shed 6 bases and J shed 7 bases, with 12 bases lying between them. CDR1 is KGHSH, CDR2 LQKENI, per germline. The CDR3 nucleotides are TGTGCCAGCTCCCAACGCGTCGGTGAAGCTTTCTTT. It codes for CASSQRVGEAFF.

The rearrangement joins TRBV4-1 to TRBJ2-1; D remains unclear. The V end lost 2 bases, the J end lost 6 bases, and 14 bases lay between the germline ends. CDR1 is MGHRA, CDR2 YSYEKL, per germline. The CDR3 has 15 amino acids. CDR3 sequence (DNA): TGCGCCAGCAGCCAATCCCGGTCTGGGCGCAATGAGCAGTTCTTC. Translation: CASSQSRSGRNEQFF.